The 25 T cell receptor beta chains below come from one sample, sequenced in a study of blood T cell repertoires in COVID-19. Some clones are missing from TCRdb's copy, which holds only in-frame ones; the method was immunoSEQ multiplex PCR. The sample holds approximately 62,000 clones, 75% to 90% seen once. The specimen was peripheral blood. Every receptor here comes from a man older than 75 with acute or convalescent COVID-19.

J is TRBJ1-6 and V is TRBV7-9; 8 bases line up with TRBD1. Germline trimming cut 5 bases from V and 8 bases from J; bases unmatched to any gene: 8. The CDR3 has 15 amino acids. Germline V lookup: CDR1 SEHNR, CDR2 FQNEAQ (reference sequence). DNA for the CDR3: TGTGCCAGCAGCATAGGGGACAGGATACATTCACCCCTCCACTTT. Its protein product is CASSIGDRIHSPLHF.

V and J are TRBV5-4 and TRBJ2-1, with TRBD1 matching over 10 bases. V lost 4 bases, J lost 4 bases, and 5 bases stayed unmatched. Per the germline V gene, CDR1 is SGHNT and CDR2 is YYREEE (reference sequence). There are 15 residues in the CDR3. In DNA form, the CDR3 reads TGTGCCAGCAGCCCCCGGGACAGGGGTTACAATGAGCAGTTCTTC. Translation: CASSPRDRGYNEQFF.

The chain couples TRBV5-1 to TRBJ1-1, with D unclear. This CDR3 has 13 residues. The V end was cut by 4 bases, the J end by 0 bases, with 7 bases between. The germline CDR1 and CDR2 sequences are SGHRS and YFSETQ. DNA of the CDR3: TGCGCCAGCAGCCAGAACATGAACACTGAAGCTTTCTTT. Translating it yields CASSQNMNTEAFF.

This rearrangement joins TRBV18 to TRBJ1-2; 10 positions match TRBD1. The CDR3 has 16 residues. Germline values: CDR1 KGHSH, CDR2 LQKENI. J gave up 4 bases and V 5 bases, and 10 bases lay outside the gene matches. The DNA for the CDR3 is TGTGCCAGCTCAACCGGGACAGGGGCATGGGGCTATGGCTACACCTTC. Translated: CASSTGTGAWGYGYTF.

Comments on this clone: An end of the junction does not agree with germline; a read error may underlie this. J is TRBJ2-5 and V is TRBV2, with 12 positions matching TRBD2. Germline CDR1 SNHLY, CDR2 FYNNEI. This CDR3 has 16 residues. CDR3: CASCESGLAGLETQYF. Here the CDR3 DNA reads TGTGCCAGCTGTGAATCAGGACTAGCGGGGTTAGAGACCCAGTACTTC.

This chain links TRBV27 with TRBJ2-1; unclear D gene. The CDR3 totals 11 residues. V lost 3 bases, J lost 7 bases, and 4 bases lay in between. Germline values: CDR1 MNHEY, CDR2 SMNVEV (reference sequence). Here the CDR3 DNA reads TGTGCCAGCAGTTTTAGAAATGAGCAGTTCTTC. This codes for CASSFRNEQFF.

The chain joins TRBV5-6 to TRBJ2-3, with a tentative D call TRBD2 (5 bases). The V end lost 0 bases, the J end lost 5 bases, and 13 bases lay between the germline ends. The CDR3 runs 15 residues. Germline lookup yields CDR1 SGHDT and CDR2 YYEEEE. The CDR3 loop is CASSLDSIGIDTQYF. CDR3 in DNA: TGTGCCAGCAGCTTGGACTCCATCGGGATAGATACGCAGTATTTT.

This clone is a singleton in its sample. Here the CDR3 reads CASRPADSLSYNEQFF. The CDR3 region has the DNA TGCGCCAGCAGGCCTGCTGACAGTCTATCCTACAATGAGCAGTTCTTC. This rearrangement joins TRBV5-1 to TRBJ2-1, with TRBD1 as a possible D gene (5 bases). Germline assignment: CDR1 SGHRS and CDR2 YFSETQ. CDR3 length equals 16 residues. V lost 5 bases, J lost 1 base, and 16 bases lay in between.

The chain links TRBV28 to TRBJ1-5, with D hard to call. Trimming stripped 8 bases from V and 4 bases from J, with 12 bases between. CDR1 and CDR2 from the germline V gene are MDHEN and SYDVKM. This CDR3 has 13 amino acids. The CDR3 bases are TGTGCCAGCGGAGGGCCTCCTAATCAGCCCCAGCATTTT. This encodes CASGGPPNQPQHF.

The chain recombines TRBV20-1 with TRBJ1-5, with TRBD1 matching 9 bases. This CDR3 region has 15 residues. CDR1 and CDR2 from the germline V gene are DFQATT and SNEGSKA (reference sequence). The V gene end was trimmed by 3 bases and the J gene end by 0 bases; junction bases not matched to a gene: 3. CDR3 nucleotides: TGCAGTGCTAGTGAACAGGGGGCTAGCAATCAGCCCCAGCATTTT. It translates to CSASEQGASNQPQHF.

The chain couples TRBV29-1 to TRBJ2-6, with 9 bases that match TRBD1. V lost 5 bases, J lost 4 bases, and 9 bases stayed unmatched. This CDR3 contains 16 residues. Germline V gives CDR1 SQVTM, CDR2 ANQGSEA. This CDR3 reads CSVKWTGVTGANVLTF. Written as DNA, the CDR3 is TGCAGCGTTAAGTGGACAGGGGTGACCGGGGCCAACGTCCTGACTTTC.

The gene calls are TRBV3-1 (or the pseudogene TRBV3-2) and TRBJ2-5, with 7 bases that match TRBD2. Germline CDR1 reads LGHDT; CDR2 reads YNNKEL (reference sequence). This CDR3 has 13 residues. V dropped 8 bases and J dropped 7; count of bases not matched to a gene: 10. CDR3: CASLGTPGGTQYF. The CDR3 nucleotides read TGTGCCAGCCTAGGGACTCCGGGGGGGACCCAGTACTTC.

The rearrangement uses TRBV2 and TRBJ1-1; 7 nucleotides match TRBD1. V dropped 0 bases and J dropped 4; count of bases not matched to a gene: 5. CDR3 length: 15 amino acids. CDR1 is SNHLY and CDR2 is FYNNEI in the germline V gene. For the CDR3, the DNA is TGTGCCAGCAGTGAAGCGAGACAGGGCCTCACTGAAGCTTTCTTT. Its translation is CASSEARQGLTEAFF. Filled out from reference TRBV2 and TRBJ1-1, the complete variable domain reads EPEVTQTPSHQVTQMGQEVILRCVPISNHLYFYWYRQILGQKVEFLVSFYNNEISEKSEIFDDQFSVERPDGSNFTLKIRSTKLEDSAMYFCASSEARQGLTEAFFGQGTRLTVV.

The CDR3 loop is CASSLTAGVSPYEQYF. In DNA form, the CDR3 reads TGTGCCAGCAGCCTAACCGCGGGGGTTAGCCCCTACGAGCAGTACTTC. The genes are TRBV9 and TRBJ2-7; 7 nucleotides align to TRBD2. Germline CDR1 and CDR2: SGDLS and YYNGEE. The CDR3 is 16 amino acids. The trim removed 4 bases at V and 2 bases at J, leaving 12 bases unmatched.

V gene TRBV28 combines with J gene TRBJ2-7; 7 bases match TRBD2. The CDR3 consists of 15 residues. Germline V gives CDR1 MDHEN, CDR2 SYDVKM. The trim removed 2 bases at V and 2 bases at J, leaving 6 bases unmatched. In nucleotides, the CDR3 is TGTGCCAGCAGTTTAGGGGGAGGGCGCCCCTACGAGCAGTACTTC. Its protein is CASSLGGGRPYEQYF.

The CDR3 sequence is CASSPGLRGSNEQFF. CDR3 nucleotides: TGTGCCAGTTCCCCGGGACTCCGAGGGTCCAATGAGCAGTTCTTC. V gene TRBV19 combines with J gene TRBJ2-1, with D possibly being TRBD2 (6 bases). This CDR3 is built from 15 residues. Trimming took off 8 bases at V and 6 bases at J, with 20 bases between the two ends. The germline CDR1 and CDR2 sequences are LNHDA and SQIVND (reference sequence).

The rearrangement joins TRBV5-6 to TRBJ2-7; TRBD1 matches at 9 bases. CDR3 length: 14 residues. V shed 3 bases, J shed 4 bases, and the junction held 5 bases outside the gene matches. Germline lookup yields CDR1 SGHDT and CDR2 YYEEEE. The CDR3 region is CASSWQDRGYEQYF. CDR3 DNA sequence: TGTGCCAGCAGCTGGCAGGACAGGGGTTACGAGCAGTACTTC.

V gene TRBV18 combines with J gene TRBJ2-3, with 9 bases that match TRBD1. Per germline, CDR1 KGHSH and CDR2 LQKENI. The CDR3 extends over 17 amino acids. V dropped 4 bases and J dropped 1; count of bases not matched to a gene: 9. The CDR3 DNA follows: TGTGCCAGCTCACGGGATACAGGGGGCGGAGGCACAGATACGCAGTATTTT. Protein sequence: CASSRDTGGGGTDTQYF.

The chain employs TRBV15 and TRBJ2-2, with 7 bases that match TRBD1. The V gene's germline CDR1 is LNHNV and CDR2 YYDKDF (reference sequence). The CDR3 spans 14 residues. J was trimmed by 4 bases and V by 7 bases; bases with no gene match: 6. For the CDR3, the DNA is TGTGCCACCAACAACAACAGGGGCACCGGGGAGCTGTTTTTT. Protein sequence: CATNNNRGTGELFF.

V gene TRBV18 combines with J gene TRBJ2-1; D unresolved. Germline lookup yields CDR1 KGHSH and CDR2 LQKENI. CDR3 length equals 12 residues. V dropped 5 bases and J dropped 4 bases, with 6 bases sitting between them. The CDR3 bases are TGTGCCAGCTCAGAACAGTACAATGAGCAGTTCTTC. This gives the protein CASSEQYNEQFF.

V usage is TRBV7-9 and J usage is TRBJ2-7, with TRBD1 matching 10 bases. This CDR3 contains 17 residues. J was trimmed by 2 bases and V by 5 bases; bases with no gene match: 12. In germline, CDR1 is SEHNR, CDR2 FQNEAQ (reference sequence). The CDR3 spells CASSQNSGTGDTYEQYF. CDR3 nucleotide sequence: TGTGCCAGCAGCCAAAACTCCGGGACAGGGGACACCTACGAGCAGTACTTC.

V gene TRBV5-1 combines with J gene TRBJ2-7, with TRBD1 matching over 7 bases. Germline V gene lookup returns CDR1 SGHRS and CDR2 YFSETQ. This CDR3 is built from 14 residues. V was pared by 4 bases and J by 0 bases, with 4 bases of the junction left unmatched. CDR3: CASSPDRASYEQYF. Here the CDR3 DNA reads TGCGCCAGCAGCCCCGACAGGGCCTCCTACGAGCAGTACTTC.

The chain couples TRBV24-1 to TRBJ2-3, with 8 bases matching TRBD2. With 3 bases clipped from V and 3 bases from J, the junction kept 7 bases outside the gene matches. This CDR3 has 16 residues. CDR1 is KGHDR and CDR2 is SFDVKD in the germline V gene. This chain's CDR3 is CATSDNGGAGTDTQYF. DNA for the CDR3: TGTGCCACCAGTGATAACGGGGGGGCCGGGACAGATACGCAGTATTTT.

The genes are TRBV4-1 and TRBJ1-3; D might be TRBD1 (5 bases). The V gene's germline CDR1 is MGHRA and CDR2 YSYEKL. Trimming removed 1 base from V and 4 bases from J, with 14 bases in between. CDR3 length equals 16 residues. CDR3 nucleotides: TGCGCCAGCAGCCAAGGGTCAGGGCCAGGCGGAAACACCATATATTTT. Its translation: CASSQGSGPGGNTIYF.

The chain combines TRBV5-1 with TRBJ2-3, with 13 bases that match TRBD2. CDR1 is SGHRS, CDR2 YFSETQ, per germline. Losses at the gene ends were 4 bases for V and 3 bases for J; bases not matched to a gene: 5. The CDR3 has 16 residues. The CDR3 coding sequence is TGCGCCAGCAGCCCTTCACTAGCGGGGGGGACAGATACGCAGTATTTT. Translation: CASSPSLAGGTDTQYF.